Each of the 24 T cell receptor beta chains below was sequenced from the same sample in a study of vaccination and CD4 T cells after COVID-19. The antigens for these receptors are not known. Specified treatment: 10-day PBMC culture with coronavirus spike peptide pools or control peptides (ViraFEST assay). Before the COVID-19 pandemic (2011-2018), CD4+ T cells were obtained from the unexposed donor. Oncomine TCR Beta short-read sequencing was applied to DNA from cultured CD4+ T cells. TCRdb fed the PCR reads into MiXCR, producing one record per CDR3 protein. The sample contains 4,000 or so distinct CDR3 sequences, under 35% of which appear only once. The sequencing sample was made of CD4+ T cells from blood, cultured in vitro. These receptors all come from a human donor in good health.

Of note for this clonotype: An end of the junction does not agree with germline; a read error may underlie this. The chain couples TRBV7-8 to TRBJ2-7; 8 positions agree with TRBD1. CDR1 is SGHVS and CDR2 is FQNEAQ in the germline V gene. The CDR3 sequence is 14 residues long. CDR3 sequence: CVSSPRTGTYEQYF. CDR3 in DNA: TGTGTCAGCAGTCCAAGGACAGGGACTTACGAGCAGTACTTC.

In DNA form, the CDR3 reads TGTGCCAGCAGCTCTAGGGTGGGGACACAAGAGACCCAGTACTTC. Amino acids: CASSSRVGTQETQYF. J is TRBJ2-5 and V is TRBV11-2; possibly TRBD1 for D (6 bases). The V and J ends lost 4 bases and 2 bases respectively, with 14 bases between them. Germline CDR1 is SGHAT and CDR2 is FQNNGV. The CDR3 is 15 residues long. The full variable domain, completed using reference TRBV11-2 and TRBJ2-5, is EAGVAQSPRYKIIEKRQSVAFWCNPISGHATLYWYQQILGQGPKLLIQFQNNGVVDDSQLPKDRFSAERLKGVDSTLKIQPAKLEDSAVYLCASSSRVGTQETQYFGPGTRLLVL.

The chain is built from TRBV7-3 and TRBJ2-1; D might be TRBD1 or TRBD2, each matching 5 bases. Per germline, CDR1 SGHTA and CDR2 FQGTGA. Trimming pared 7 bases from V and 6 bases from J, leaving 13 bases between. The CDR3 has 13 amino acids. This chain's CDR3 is CASTEPGTNEQFF. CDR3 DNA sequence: TGTGCCAGCACCGAACCCGGGACCAATGAGCAGTTCTTC. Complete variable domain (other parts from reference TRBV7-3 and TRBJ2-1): GAGVSQTPSNKVTEKGKYVELRCDPISGHTALYWYRQSLGQGPEFLIYFQGTGAADDSGLPNDRFFAVRPEGSVSTLKIQRTERGDSAVYLCASTEPGTNEQFFGPGTRLTVL.

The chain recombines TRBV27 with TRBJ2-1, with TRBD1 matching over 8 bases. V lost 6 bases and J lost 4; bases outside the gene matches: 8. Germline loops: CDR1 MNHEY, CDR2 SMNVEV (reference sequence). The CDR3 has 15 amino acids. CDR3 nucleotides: TGTGCCAGCAGACCTACAGGGGGGCAATACAATGAGCAGTTCTTC. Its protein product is CASRPTGGQYNEQFF.

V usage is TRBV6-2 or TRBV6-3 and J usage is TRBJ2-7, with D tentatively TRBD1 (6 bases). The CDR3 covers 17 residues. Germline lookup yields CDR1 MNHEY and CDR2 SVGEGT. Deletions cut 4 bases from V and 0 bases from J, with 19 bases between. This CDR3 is CASSSMTGTPSSYEQYF. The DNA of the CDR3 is TGTGCCAGCAGTTCCATGACCGGGACACCGAGCTCCTACGAGCAGTACTTC.

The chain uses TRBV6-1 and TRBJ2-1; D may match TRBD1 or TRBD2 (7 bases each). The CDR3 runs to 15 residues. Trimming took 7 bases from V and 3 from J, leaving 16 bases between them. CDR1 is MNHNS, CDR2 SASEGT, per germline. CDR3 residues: CASTYQGGFYNEQFF. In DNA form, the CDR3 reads TGTGCCAGCACCTACCAGGGGGGGTTCTACAATGAGCAGTTCTTC.

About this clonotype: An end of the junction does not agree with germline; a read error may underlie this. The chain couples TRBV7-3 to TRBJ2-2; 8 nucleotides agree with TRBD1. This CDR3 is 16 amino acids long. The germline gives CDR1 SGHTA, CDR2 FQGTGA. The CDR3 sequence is CTSSPDRVLGTGELFF. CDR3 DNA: TGTACCAGCAGCCCGGACAGGGTTTTGGGCACCGGGGAGCTGTTTTTT.

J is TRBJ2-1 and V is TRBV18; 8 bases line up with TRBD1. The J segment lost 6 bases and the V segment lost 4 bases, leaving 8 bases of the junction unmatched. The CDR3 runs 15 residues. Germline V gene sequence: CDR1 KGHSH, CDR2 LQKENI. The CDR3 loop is CASSLSRTGPNEQFF. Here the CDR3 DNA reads TGTGCCAGCTCACTGAGTCGGACAGGGCCCAATGAGCAGTTCTTC. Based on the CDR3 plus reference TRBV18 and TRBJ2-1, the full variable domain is NAGVMQNPRHLVRRRGQEARLRCSPMKGHSHVYWYRQLPEEGLKFMVYLQKENIIDESGMPKERFSAEFPKEGPSILRIQQVVRGDSAAYFCASSLSRTGPNEQFFGPGTRLTVL.

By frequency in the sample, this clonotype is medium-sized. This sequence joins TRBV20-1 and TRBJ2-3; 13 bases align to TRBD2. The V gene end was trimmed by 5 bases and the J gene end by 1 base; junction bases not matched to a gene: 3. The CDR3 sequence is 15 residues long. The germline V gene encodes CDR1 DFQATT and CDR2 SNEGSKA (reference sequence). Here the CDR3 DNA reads TGCAGTGCTCCCGGGACTAGCGGGGGCACAGATACGCAGTATTTT. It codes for CSAPGTSGGTDTQYF.

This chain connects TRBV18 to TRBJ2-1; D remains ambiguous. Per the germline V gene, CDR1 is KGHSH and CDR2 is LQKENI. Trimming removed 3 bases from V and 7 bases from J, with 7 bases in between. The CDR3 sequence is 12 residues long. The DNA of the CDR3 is TGTGCCAGCTCACCTCGGTATAATGAGCAGTTCTTC. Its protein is CASSPRYNEQFF.

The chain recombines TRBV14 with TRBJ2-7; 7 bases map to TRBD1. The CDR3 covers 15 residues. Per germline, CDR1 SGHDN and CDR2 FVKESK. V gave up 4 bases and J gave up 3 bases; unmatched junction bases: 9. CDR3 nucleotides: TGTGCCAGCAGCCGGATAGGGACAGCGCGCTACGAGCAGTACTTC. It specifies CASSRIGTARYEQYF.

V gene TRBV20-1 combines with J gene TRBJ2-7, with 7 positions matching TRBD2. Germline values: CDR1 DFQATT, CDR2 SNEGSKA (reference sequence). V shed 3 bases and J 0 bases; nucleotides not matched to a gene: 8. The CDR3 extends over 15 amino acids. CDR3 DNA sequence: TGCAGTGCTAGGGTAGCGGGCGGACTCTCCTACGAGCAGTACTTC. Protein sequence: CSARVAGGLSYEQYF.

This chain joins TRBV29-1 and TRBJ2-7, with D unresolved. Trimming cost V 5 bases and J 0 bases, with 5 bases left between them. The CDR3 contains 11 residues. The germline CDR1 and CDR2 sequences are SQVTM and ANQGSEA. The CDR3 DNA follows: TGCAGCGTTCGGAGCTCCTACGAGCAGTACTTC. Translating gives CSVRSSYEQYF.

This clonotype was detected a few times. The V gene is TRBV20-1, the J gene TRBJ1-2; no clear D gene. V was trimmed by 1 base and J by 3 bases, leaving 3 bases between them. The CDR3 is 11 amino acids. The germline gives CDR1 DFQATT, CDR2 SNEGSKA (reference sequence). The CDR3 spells CSARVDYGYTF. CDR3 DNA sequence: TGCAGTGCTAGAGTGGACTATGGCTACACCTTC.

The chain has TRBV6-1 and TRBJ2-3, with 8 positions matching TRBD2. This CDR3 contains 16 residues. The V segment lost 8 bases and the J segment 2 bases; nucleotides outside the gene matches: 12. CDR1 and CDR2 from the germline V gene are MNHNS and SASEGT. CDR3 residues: CASGRLAGGYTDTQYF. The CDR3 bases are TGTGCCAGCGGACGTCTCGCGGGGGGTTACACAGATACGCAGTATTTT.

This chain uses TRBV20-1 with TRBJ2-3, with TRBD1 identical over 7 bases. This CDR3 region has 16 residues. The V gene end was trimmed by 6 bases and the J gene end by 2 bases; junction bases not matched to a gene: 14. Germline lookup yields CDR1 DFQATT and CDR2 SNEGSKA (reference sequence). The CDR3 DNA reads TGCAGTGCCACAGGGGCCCCCCTGAAGACCACAGATACGCAGTATTTT. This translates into CSATGAPLKTTDTQYF.

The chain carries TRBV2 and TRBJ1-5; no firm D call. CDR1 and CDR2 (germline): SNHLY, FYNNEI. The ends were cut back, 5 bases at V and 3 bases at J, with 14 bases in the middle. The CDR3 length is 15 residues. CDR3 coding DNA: TGTGCCAGCAGTTCCGACCGACTGCACAATCAGCCCCAGCATTTT. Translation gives CASSSDRLHNQPQHF.

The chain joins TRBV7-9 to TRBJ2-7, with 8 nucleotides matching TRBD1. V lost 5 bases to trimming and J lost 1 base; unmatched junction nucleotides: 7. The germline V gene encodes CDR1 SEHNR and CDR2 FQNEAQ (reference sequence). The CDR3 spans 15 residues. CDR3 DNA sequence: TGTGCCAGCAGCCGCCTCGGGGACAGGTCCTACGAGCAGTACTTC. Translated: CASSRLGDRSYEQYF.

The CDR3 loop is CSAIPGGSGANVLTF. For the CDR3, the DNA is TGCAGTGCTATACCCGGCGGTTCTGGGGCCAACGTCCTGACTTTC. The J gene is TRBJ2-6, the V gene TRBV20-1; no clear D gene. V was clipped by 4 bases and J by 1 base, with 11 bases between them. This CDR3 region has 15 residues. Germline lookup yields CDR1 DFQATT and CDR2 SNEGSKA (reference sequence).

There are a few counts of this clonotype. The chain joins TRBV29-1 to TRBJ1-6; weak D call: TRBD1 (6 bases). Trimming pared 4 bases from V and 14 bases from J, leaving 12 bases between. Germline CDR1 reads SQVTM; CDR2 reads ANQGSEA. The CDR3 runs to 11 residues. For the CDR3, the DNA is TGCAGCGTTGGCCAACAGGGATCCCTCCACTTT. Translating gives CSVGQQGSLHF.

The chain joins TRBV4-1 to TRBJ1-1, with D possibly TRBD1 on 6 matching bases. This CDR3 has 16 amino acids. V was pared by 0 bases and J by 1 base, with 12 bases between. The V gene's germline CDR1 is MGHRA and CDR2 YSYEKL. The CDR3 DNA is TGCGCCAGCAGCCAAGAGGGGGCAGGGTGGAACACTGAAGCTTTCTTT. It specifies CASSQEGAGWNTEAFF.

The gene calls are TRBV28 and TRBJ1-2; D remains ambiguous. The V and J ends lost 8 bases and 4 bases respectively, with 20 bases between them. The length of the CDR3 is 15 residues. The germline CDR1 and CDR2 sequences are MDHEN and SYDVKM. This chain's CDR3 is CASYEPAEPFYGYTF. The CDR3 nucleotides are TGTGCCAGCTATGAACCCGCCGAGCCTTTCTATGGCTACACCTTC.

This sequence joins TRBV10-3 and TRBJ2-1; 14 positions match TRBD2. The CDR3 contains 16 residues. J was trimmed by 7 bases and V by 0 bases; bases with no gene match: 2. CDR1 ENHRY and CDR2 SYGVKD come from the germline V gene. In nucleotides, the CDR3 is TGTGCCATCAGTGAGTCGGGACTAGCGGGAGCAAATGAGCAGTTCTTC. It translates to CAISESGLAGANEQFF.

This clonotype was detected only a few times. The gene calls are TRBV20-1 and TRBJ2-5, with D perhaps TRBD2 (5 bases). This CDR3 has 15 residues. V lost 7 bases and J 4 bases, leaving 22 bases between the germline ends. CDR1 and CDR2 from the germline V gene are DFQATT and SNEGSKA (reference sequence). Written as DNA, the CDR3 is TGCAGTGTCGGCGCTGGGGAGTCGGATGCAGAGACCCAGTACTTC. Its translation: CSVGAGESDAETQYF.